The 24 T cell receptor beta chains listed next were all sequenced from one sample in a study of post-analysis software for immune sequencing data. Tagging with unique molecular identifiers was a feature of the TCR beta cDNA libraries. Using its own MiXCR run on the PCR reads, TCRdb lists one record per CDR3 protein. The table records some 260,000 distinct CDR3 sequences, about 38% of them present only once. The study, taken as a whole, reports: Elevated frequency relative to controls characterized roughly five TRBV segments in patients, TRBV5-6, TRBV5-1 and TRBV20-1 among them.

No antigen has been assigned to these receptors. The specimen sequenced was blood. Receptor source: a girl between 5 and 17 years old with multiple sclerosis.

This clonotype has more than one count but fewer than ten. The V call is TRBV28, the J call TRBJ1-6; D is unresolved. V was pared by 6 bases and J by 14 bases, with 14 bases between. CDR1 is MDHEN and CDR2 is SYDVKM in the germline V gene. The CDR3 has 12 amino acids. CDR3 in amino acids: CASRDQSRALHF. Here the CDR3 DNA reads TGTGCCAGCAGAGATCAGAGTCGGGCCCTCCACTTT.

V gene TRBV12-3 or TRBV12-4 combines with J gene TRBJ2-3; the D call may be TRBD1 or TRBD2 (5 bases each). V lost 6 bases to trimming and J lost 4 bases, with 17 bases between them. The CDR3 length is 15 residues. CDR3 loop: CASSPRGASADTQYF. In DNA, the CDR3 is TGTGCCAGCAGCCCGAGGGGTGCGAGCGCAGATACGCAGTATTTT.

Only a few counts were recorded for this clonotype. This rearrangement joins TRBV28 to TRBJ2-1; no clear D gene. V shed 6 bases and J shed 9 bases, with 12 bases lying between them. This CDR3 has 12 amino acids. Looked up from germline, CDR1 is MDHEN and CDR2 is SYDVKM. The CDR3 loop reads CASRRLGPEQFF. DNA for the CDR3: TGTGCCAGCAGGCGCCTCGGCCCTGAGCAGTTCTTC.

The V call is TRBV2, the J call TRBJ2-5, with TRBD2 matching 10 bases. CDR1 SNHLY and CDR2 FYNNEI come from the germline V gene. The CDR3 length is 16 residues. The V and J ends lost 2 bases and 6 bases, in that order; junction bases with no gene match: 9. The CDR3, as DNA: TGTGCCAGCAGTGAATTGGCTAGCGGGAGAGGAAAGACCCAGTACTTC. Amino acids: CASSELASGRGKTQYF.

This clonotype was counted at least ten times. The V gene is TRBV12-3 or TRBV12-4, the J gene TRBJ1-5, with 7 bases that match TRBD1. With V trimmed by 7 bases and J by 1 base, 7 bases remained unmatched. The CDR3 consists of 15 residues. CDR3 residues: CASTGGTASNQPQHF. In DNA form, the CDR3 reads TGTGCCAGCACCGGAGGGACAGCCAGCAATCAGCCCCAGCATTTT.

The rearrangement links TRBV28 to TRBJ2-7; D is possibly TRBD1 or TRBD2 (5 bases each). The CDR3 contains 16 residues. The germline gives CDR1 MDHEN, CDR2 SYDVKM. The V end lost 1 base, the J end lost 0 bases, and 13 bases lay between the germline ends. The DNA for the CDR3 is TGTGCCAGCAGTTTATCTACCAGGGAGAACTCCTACGAGCAGTACTTC. It yields the protein CASSLSTRENSYEQYF.

The rearrangement links TRBV15 to TRBJ1-5, with D possibly matching TRBD1 (6 bases). The germline V gene has CDR1 LNHNV and CDR2 YYDKDF (reference sequence). The CDR3 is 17 residues long. With 1 base removed from V and 3 bases from J, the gap between germline ends came to 16 bases. Written as DNA, the CDR3 is TGTGCCACCAGCAGAGGTGGGGGGGCGCCTTCCAATCAGCCCCAGCATTTT. Translating it yields CATSRGGGAPSNQPQHF.

This clonotype was seen repeatedly, ten times or more. This chain links TRBV4-1 with TRBJ2-1; D is uncertain. Germline V lookup: CDR1 MGHRA, CDR2 YSYEKL. Trimming removed 2 bases at V and 9 bases at J, with 17 bases between. The CDR3 runs 15 residues. The CDR3, as DNA: TGCGCCAGCAGCCAAAACACCCCGGAAATTGGTGAGCAGTTCTTC. The encoded protein is CASSQNTPEIGEQFF.

This clonotype occurred many times. The rearrangement uses TRBV20-1 and TRBJ2-3; D is uncertain. This CDR3 is built from 16 residues. V was clipped by 3 bases and J by 0 bases, with 16 bases between them. Germline loops: CDR1 DFQATT, CDR2 SNEGSKA (reference sequence). Here the CDR3 reads CSASRLGGASTDTQYF. CDR3 DNA: TGCAGTGCTAGTAGACTCGGCGGAGCTAGCACAGATACGCAGTATTTT.

At least ten counts were recorded for this clonotype. The rearrangement links TRBV11-2 to TRBJ2-1; D unclear. The CDR3 spans 11 residues. V was trimmed by 9 bases and J by 7 bases, leaving 10 bases between them. CDR1 is SGHAT, CDR2 FQNNGV, per germline. In DNA form, the CDR3 reads TGTGCCAGTACCCGAAATAATGAGCAGTTCTTC. Protein sequence: CASTRNNEQFF.

The J gene is TRBJ2-3, the V gene TRBV27; TRBD2 is a possible D gene (6 bases). Germline values: CDR1 MNHEY, CDR2 SMNVEV (reference sequence). The V and J ends lost 2 bases and 0 bases respectively, with 15 bases between them. This CDR3 has 17 amino acids. Here the CDR3 reads CASSLIPGSVSTDTQYF. The CDR3 DNA reads as TGTGCCAGCAGTTTAATCCCCGGGAGTGTAAGCACAGATACGCAGTATTTT.

About this clonotype: A much larger clone is a single base away; this may be a read error. This chain joins TRBV6-1 and TRBJ2-5; 10 nucleotides agree with TRBD2. The CDR3 is 16 residues long. Per the germline V gene, CDR1 is MNHNS and CDR2 is SASEGT. V gave up 7 bases and J gave up 11 bases; unmatched junction bases: 19. The CDR3 protein is CASILMASGSGNEQYF. The CDR3 nucleotides read TGTGCCAGCATTCTTATGGCTAGCGGGAGTGGCAATGAGCAGTACTTC.

V is TRBV7-8 and J is TRBJ2-7; D is possibly TRBD2 (5 bases). CDR3 size: 18 residues. Trimming stripped 2 bases from V and 0 bases from J, with 20 bases between. Germline CDR1 and CDR2: SGHVS and FQNEAQ. The CDR3 is CASSLLSPRGRPSYEQYF. CDR3 sequence (DNA): TGTGCCAGCAGCTTATTGTCCCCTCGAGGGCGCCCCTCCTACGAGCAGTACTTC.

This clonotype was detected many times. The V call is TRBV6-1, the J call TRBJ1-5, with D hard to call. The germline CDR1 and CDR2 sequences are MNHNS and SASEGT. Trimming shortened V by 1 base and J by 0 bases, and 7 bases separated the two germline ends. The CDR3 runs to 15 residues. CDR3 DNA sequence: TGTGCCAGCAGTGAAGACAGCAATAGCAATCAGCCCCAGCATTTT. This sequence encodes CASSEDSNSNQPQHF.

This clonotype was seen at least ten times. The CDR3 bases are TGTGCCAGCAGCACTGCCGAACTAGCAGATACGCAGTATTTT. It codes for CASSTAELADTQYF. The gene calls are TRBV12-3 or TRBV12-4 and TRBJ2-3, with D possibly TRBD2 on 5 matching bases. Trimming took off 6 bases at V and 4 bases at J, with 14 bases between the two ends. There are 14 residues in the CDR3.

The sample holds many counts of this clonotype. This rearrangement joins TRBV7-8 to TRBJ2-4; no reliable D call. V shed 3 bases and J shed 0 bases, with 9 bases lying between them. The CDR3 contains 15 residues. Germline CDR1 reads SGHVS; CDR2 reads FQNEAQ. In nucleotides, the CDR3 is TGTGCCAGCAGCTTTGGGCAACTAGCCAAAAACATTCAGTACTTC. It yields the protein CASSFGQLAKNIQYF.

The chain employs TRBV11-3 and TRBJ2-4; possibly TRBD1 for D (6 bases). With 5 bases removed from V and 8 bases from J, the gap between germline ends came to 16 bases. CDR1 is SGHNT, CDR2 YENEEA, per germline. The CDR3 consists of 14 residues. DNA of the CDR3: TGTGCCAGCAGCACGTGGGCAGGGGCGCACATTCAGTACTTC. It codes for CASSTWAGAHIQYF.

The chain combines TRBV7-2 with TRBJ1-5; 7 nucleotides agree with TRBD1. The CDR3 has 13 amino acids. The germline V gene encodes CDR1 SGHTA and CDR2 FQGNSA. After removal of 4 bases from V and 6 bases from J, the junction contained 3 bases not matched to a gene. The CDR3 here is CASSSDRRQPQHF. The DNA for the CDR3 is TGTGCCAGCAGCTCGGACAGGCGTCAGCCCCAGCATTTT.

This clonotype was detected many times. This chain uses TRBV20-1 with TRBJ1-4; 12 bases are a match to TRBD1. The CDR3 extends over 17 amino acids. CDR1 is DFQATT, CDR2 SNEGSKA, per germline (reference sequence). The ends lost 6 bases at V and 6 bases at J; junction bases unmatched: 14. CDR3 amino acids: CSAPGRDRGPGDEKLFF. The CDR3 region has the DNA TGCAGTGCCCCGGGGCGGGACAGGGGGCCTGGGGATGAAAAACTGTTTTTT.

The chain joins TRBV20-1 to TRBJ2-3; weak D call: TRBD2 (6 bases). There are 14 residues in the CDR3. Germline values: CDR1 DFQATT, CDR2 SNEGSKA (reference sequence). Between the trimmed V and J ends, which lost 6 bases and 6 bases, there was a span of 19 bases. CDR3 amino acids: CSAPPSVSWDTQYF. The CDR3 DNA sequence: TGCAGTGCACCCCCTAGCGTCTCGTGGGATACGCAGTATTTT.

This clonotype showed up many times. V usage is TRBV5-1 and J usage is TRBJ2-6; a possible D gene is TRBD2 (5 bases). The V gene's germline CDR1 is SGHRS and CDR2 YFSETQ. V was pared by 4 bases and J by 4 bases, with 21 bases between. The CDR3 runs to 18 residues. CDR3 in DNA: TGCGCCAGCAGCCCCATTACCCACTCGGGGTCCGGGGCCAACGTCCTGACTTTC. It is translated as CASSPITHSGSGANVLTF.

Concerning this clonotype: This is likely a read error, given that the CDR3 carries no conserved phenylalanine or tryptophan at its end. Because the CDR3's place on the DNA is in doubt, the DNA is left out and the CDR3 is given as listed by TCRdb. The CDR3 protein is CASSPSWGSSTDAEYS. The J gene is TRBJ2-3, the V gene TRBV12-3 or TRBV12-4; TRBD1 is the table's D call and was not checked against the DNA. With termini counted, the CDR3 has 16 amino acids.

This chain joins TRBV10-3 and TRBJ1-2, with 7 nucleotides matching TRBD1. Per the germline V gene, CDR1 is ENHRY and CDR2 is SYGVKD. The CDR3 is 13 amino acids. After removal of 4 bases from V and 6 bases from J, the junction contained 5 bases not matched to a gene. Here the CDR3 DNA reads TGTGCCATCAGTGTGACAGGGTATGATGGCTACACCTTC. Translation gives CAISVTGYDGYTF.

This chain uses TRBV12-3 or TRBV12-4 with TRBJ1-1; the D is unclear. This CDR3 has 14 amino acids. Deletions cut 6 bases from V and 1 base from J, with 12 bases between. CDR3 in amino acids: CASSVKLKNTEAFF. CDR3 in DNA: TGTGCCAGCAGCGTAAAGTTAAAGAACACTGAAGCTTTCTTT.